One and the same sample provided the 25 T cell receptor beta chains below, sequenced in a study of blood T cell repertoires in COVID-19. Method: immunoSEQ multiplex PCR; TCRdb's copy keeps in-frame clones and lacks some. The sample contains 200,000 to 300,000 clones, about 80% of which appear only once. Material for sequencing was peripheral blood. The receptors were sampled from a woman aged 80 or older with acute or convalescent COVID-19.

This rearrangement joins TRBV3-1 (or the pseudogene TRBV3-2) to TRBJ1-5; D unclear. This CDR3 comprises 15 residues. Germline V gene lookup returns CDR1 LGHDT and CDR2 YNNKEL (reference sequence). V was pared by 1 base and J by 3 bases, with 10 bases between. CDR3 loop: CASSQGAGFNQPQHF. CDR3 nucleotides: TGTGCCAGCAGCCAAGGGGCCGGCTTCAATCAGCCCCAGCATTTT.

The J gene is TRBJ2-7, the V gene TRBV11-2, with no clear D. The V and J ends lost 5 bases and 2 bases respectively, with 4 bases between them. From germline, CDR1 is SGHAT and CDR2 FQNNGV. CDR3 length equals 11 residues. CDR3 residues: CASSLTYEQYF. DNA of the CDR3: TGTGCCAGCAGCCTAACCTACGAGCAGTACTTC.

The chain joins TRBV4-1 to TRBJ2-3, with TRBD2 identical over 7 bases. Germline CDR1 MGHRA, CDR2 YSYEKL. This CDR3 is built from 16 residues. J was trimmed by 2 bases and V by 6 bases; bases with no gene match: 11. The CDR3 DNA follows: TGCGCCAGCAGTAATCCTGAGCGGGGCGACACAGATACGCAGTATTTT. Translation gives CASSNPERGDTDTQYF.

This clone was observed at least ten times. Here the CDR3 DNA reads TGCGCCAGCAGCCCCGGTACCGTACAGTCGGCCCTCCACTTT. Protein product: CASSPGTVQSALHF. The V and J genes are TRBV5-1 and TRBJ1-6; D uncertain. The germline CDR1 and CDR2 sequences are SGHRS and YFSETQ. This CDR3 region has 14 residues. V lost 4 bases and J lost 14, with 19 bases in between.

This chain connects TRBV28 to TRBJ2-7; D perhaps matches TRBD2 (7 bases). V dropped 6 bases and J dropped 1 base, with 10 bases sitting between them. This CDR3 contains 13 residues. CDR1 and CDR2 (germline): MDHEN, SYDVKM. The CDR3 DNA follows: TGTGCCAGCAGAGGGGGGGGGTCCTACGAGCAGTACTTC. Translating it yields CASRGGGSYEQYF.

The chain links TRBV18 to TRBJ2-2; D remains ambiguous. CDR1 and CDR2 from the germline V gene are KGHSH and LQKENI. V was cut by 3 bases and J by 3 bases, with 14 bases left in between. This CDR3 is built from 16 residues. CDR3 nucleotides: TGTGCCAGCTCACCCCGGAGAAGTTTCGACACCGGGGAGCTGTTTTTT. Encoded protein: CASSPRRSFDTGELFF.

The chain couples TRBV16 to TRBJ1-5, with D possibly TRBD1 on 5 matching bases. CDR1 and CDR2 from the germline V gene are KGHSY and FQNENV. The V end lost 1 base, the J end lost 6 bases, and 13 bases lay between the germline ends. This CDR3 region has 15 residues. CDR3 protein: CASSQLPAGPQPQHF. Written as DNA, the CDR3 is TGTGCCAGCAGCCAATTGCCGGCAGGGCCTCAGCCCCAGCATTTT.

The chain carries TRBV9 and TRBJ1-6, with D possibly being TRBD1 (6 bases). The CDR3 sequence is 15 residues long. Trimming shortened V by 0 bases and J by 10 bases, and 14 bases separated the two germline ends. Per germline, CDR1 SGDLS and CDR2 YYNGEE. CDR3 residues: CASSVDWDIRSPLHF. The DNA of the CDR3 is TGTGCCAGCAGCGTAGATTGGGACATACGGTCACCCCTCCACTTT.

The rearrangement uses TRBV7-5 and TRBJ2-7; the D call TRBD2 from the table was never checked on the DNA. TRBV7-5 is labeled a pseudogene. This CDR3 is built from 15 residues. This CDR3 is CARSPPPVGRYEQYF. In DNA, the CDR3 is TGTGCCAGAAGCCCCCCCCCTGTGGGGAGGTACGAGCAGTACTTC.

In the case of this clone: Other DNA sequences in the same sample also yield this CDR3. The V gene is TRBV18, the J gene TRBJ1-2; D is uncertain. CDR3 length: 12 amino acids. Germline loops: CDR1 KGHSH, CDR2 LQKENI. Trimming shortened V by 5 bases and J by 6 bases, and 10 bases separated the two germline ends. CDR3 in amino acids: CASSSLRDGYTF. CDR3 in DNA: TGTGCCAGCTCATCTCTGAGGGATGGCTACACCTTC.

The J gene is TRBJ1-1, the V gene TRBV14, with D maybe TRBD1 (6 bases). Trimming took off 0 bases at V and 6 bases at J, with 17 bases between the two ends. CDR1 is SGHDN, CDR2 FVKESK, per germline. The CDR3 covers 16 residues. The chain's CDR3 is CASSQEGVGGRAEAFF. CDR3 DNA: TGTGCCAGCAGCCAAGAAGGTGTAGGGGGAAGGGCTGAAGCTTTCTTT.

The chain recombines TRBV3-1 (or the pseudogene TRBV3-2) with TRBJ2-3; 9 bases agree with TRBD2. Germline V gene data show CDR1 as LGHDT and CDR2 as YNNKEL (reference sequence). Trimming took 3 bases from V and 7 from J; bases not matched to a gene: 8. The CDR3 is 15 residues long. The CDR3 sequence is CASSQKAGGANTQYF. The DNA of the CDR3 is TGTGCCAGCAGCCAGAAGGCGGGGGGGGCAAATACGCAGTATTTT.

This clone was seen a handful of times. This rearrangement joins TRBV11-2 to TRBJ1-4; D might be TRBD1 (6 bases). V lost 3 bases and J lost 4, with 12 bases in between. From germline, CDR1 is SGHAT and CDR2 FQNNGV. The CDR3 spans 15 residues. CDR3 region: CASSFMAGVNEKLFF. Here the CDR3 DNA reads TGTGCCAGCAGCTTTATGGCAGGGGTTAATGAAAAACTGTTTTTT.

The chain joins TRBV11-2 to TRBJ2-5, with TRBD1 matching over 9 bases. In germline, CDR1 is SGHAT, CDR2 FQNNGV. This CDR3 region has 14 residues. V was clipped by 5 bases and J by 8 bases; unmatched bases: 9. This chain's CDR3 is CASSIPGQGRTQYF. The CDR3 region has the DNA TGTGCCAGCAGCATACCGGGACAGGGAAGAACCCAGTACTTC. Using reference TRBV11-2 and TRBJ2-5 for the parts outside the CDR3, the full variable domain is EAGVAQSPRYKIIEKRQSVAFWCNPISGHATLYWYQQILGQGPKLLIQFQNNGVVDDSQLPKDRFSAERLKGVDSTLKIQPAKLEDSAVYLCASSIPGQGRTQYFGPGTRLLVL.

The chain recombines TRBV2 with TRBJ1-4, with a possible D match to TRBD1 (5 bases). V lost 8 bases and J 7 bases, leaving 20 bases between the germline ends. CDR1 is SNHLY, CDR2 FYNNEI, per germline. The CDR3 covers 15 residues. The CDR3 DNA reads as TGTGCCAGCGGCCGACAGTCCGGGGGGGTTGAAAAACTGTTTTTT. Amino acid sequence: CASGRQSGGVEKLFF.

This clone occurred a few times. The V gene is TRBV3-1 (or the pseudogene TRBV3-2), the J gene TRBJ1-6; 7 bases map to TRBD1. The V gene's germline CDR1 is LGHDT and CDR2 YNNKEL (reference sequence). After removal of 1 base from V and 9 bases from J, the junction contained 9 bases not matched to a gene. The CDR3 is 16 residues long. CDR3 region: CASSQGGAGGASPLHF. The CDR3 region has the DNA TGTGCCAGCAGCCAAGGGGGGGCAGGGGGTGCTTCACCCCTCCACTTT.

The rearrangement links TRBV15 to TRBJ2-6; no reliable D call. Germline loops: CDR1 LNHNV, CDR2 YYDKDF (reference sequence). The germline V and J ends were trimmed by 5 bases and 0 bases, with 11 bases remaining between them. CDR3 length: 16 amino acids. Here the CDR3 reads CATSRIGGSGANVLTF. In DNA, the CDR3 is TGTGCCACCAGCCGGATCGGCGGCTCTGGGGCCAACGTCCTGACTTTC.

This clone was found a few times. The V call is TRBV7-3, the J call TRBJ1-6; D call uncertain. The germline CDR1 and CDR2 sequences are SGHTA and FQGTGA. The CDR3 runs 13 residues. V was cut by 6 bases and J by 0 bases, with 3 bases left in between. The CDR3 DNA sequence: TGTGCCAGCAGGAGCTCCTATAATTCACCCCTCCACTTT. Protein sequence: CASRSSYNSPLHF.

The chain employs TRBV5-1 and TRBJ1-1; TRBD1 matches 8 bases. Germline-derived CDR1 and CDR2 are SGHRS and YFSETQ. The V and J ends lost 0 bases and 0 bases, in that order; junction bases with no gene match: 1. The CDR3 runs to 15 residues. Here the CDR3 reads CASSLEDRVNTEAFF. The CDR3, as DNA: TGCGCCAGCAGCTTGGAGGACAGGGTGAACACTGAAGCTTTCTTT.

The J gene is TRBJ1-5, the V gene TRBV14; 10 bases map to TRBD1. This CDR3 comprises 14 residues. The junction had 1 base not matched to a gene; V was cut back by 4 bases and J by 4 bases. Germline lookup yields CDR1 SGHDN and CDR2 FVKESK. CDR3 protein: CASSRTGGNQPQHF. The CDR3 DNA is TGTGCCAGCAGCCGGACAGGGGGGAATCAGCCCCAGCATTTT. The full variable domain, completed using reference TRBV14 and TRBJ1-5, is EAGVTQFPSHSVIEKGQTVTLRCDPISGHDNLYWYRRVMGKEIKFLLHFVKESKQDESGMPNNRFLAERTGGTYSTLKVQPAELEDSGVYFCASSRTGGNQPQHFGDGTRLSIL.

This clone was found once. The V gene is TRBV5-1, the J gene TRBJ1-4; 7 bases are shared with TRBD1. CDR1 SGHRS and CDR2 YFSETQ come from the germline V gene. Trimming removed 3 bases from V and 5 bases from J; junction bases left unmatched: 4. The CDR3 length is 14 residues. The CDR3 reads CASSSGQPNEKLFF. Here the CDR3 DNA reads TGCGCCAGCAGCTCGGGACAGCCGAATGAAAAACTGTTTTTT.

The chain recombines TRBV12-5 with TRBJ2-6, with D perhaps TRBD2 (5 bases). This CDR3 comprises 15 residues. Trimming removed 6 bases from V and 2 bases from J, with 11 bases in between. Germline V lookup: CDR1 LGHNT, CDR2 FRNRAP. The CDR3 loop is CASGSRVAGANVLTF. Here the CDR3 DNA reads TGTGCTAGTGGGTCGAGGGTAGCTGGGGCCAACGTCCTGACTTTC.

V gene TRBV27 combines with J gene TRBJ2-7; D is unresolved. The CDR3 loop spans 14 amino acids. The germline gives CDR1 MNHEY, CDR2 SMNVEV (reference sequence). Deletions cut 4 bases from V and 4 bases from J, with 14 bases between. The CDR3 DNA is TGTGCCAGCAGTTCCTCCCCCCCCGTGTACGAGCAGTACTTC. Protein sequence: CASSSSPPVYEQYF.

The chain has TRBV5-1 and TRBJ1-1; unclear D gene. V gave up 4 bases and J gave up 1 base, with 11 bases separating them. Germline assignment: CDR1 SGHRS and CDR2 YFSETQ. The CDR3 is made up of 14 amino acids. The DNA of the CDR3 is TGCGCCAGCAGCCCCCTTACACCGAACACTGAAGCTTTCTTT. This encodes CASSPLTPNTEAFF.

The chain carries TRBV3-1 (or the pseudogene TRBV3-2) and TRBJ2-1, with D maybe TRBD2 (7 bases). V was pared by 4 bases and J by 5 bases, with 18 bases between. Germline loops: CDR1 LGHDT, CDR2 YNNKEL (reference sequence). This CDR3 is built from 16 residues. The CDR3 region has the DNA TGTGCCAGCAGCCTGACTACCGGGGGGCCCAACAATGAGCAGTTCTTC. Translated, it gives CASSLTTGGPNNEQFF.